These T cell receptor beta chains were read from a single sample in a study of technical replicates of blood from a handful of donors. Profiled with immunoSEQ multiplex PCR; TCRdb holds only in-frame clones, not every one. The sample includes 80,000 or so clones, about 94% of them seen just once. The sample consisted of T cells isolated from PBMCs. The receptors stem from a human donor in good health. The CDR3 runs from the conserved cysteine through the conserved F or W. D genes are given only for firm matches. Size values are once, few and many counts, or a class for expanded clones, and some rows have none.

v_gene	abundance	d_gene	j_gene	CDR3aa	CDR3nt
TRBV5-4	-	TRBD1	TRBJ2-2	CASSFDPRGPSGELFF	TGTGCCAGCAGCTTTGATCCCAGGGGGCCCAGCGGGGAGCTGTTTTTT
TRBV6-1	-	-	TRBJ1-2	CASSEPIGTDSNYGYTF	TGTGCCAGCAGTGAGCCCATCGGGACTGACAGCAACTATGGCTACACCTTC
TRBV2	-	-	TRBJ2-5	CASSVRTEGETQYF	TGTGCCAGCAGTGTAAGGACAGAAGGGGAGACCCAGTACTTC
TRBV28	-	-	TRBJ1-4	CASSFGGATNEKLFF	TGTGCCAGCAGTTTTGGCGGGGCAACTAATGAAAAACTGTTTTTT
TRBV6-6	-	-	TRBJ1-3	CASSYLVSSGNTIYF	TGTGCCAGCAGTTATCTCGTTTCCTCTGGAAACACCATATATTTT
TRBV5-4	-	-	TRBJ2-3	CASRVRGYITDTQYF	TGTGCCAGCAGGGTGCGGGGCTACATCACAGATACGCAGTATTTT
TRBV2	-	TRBD2	TRBJ2-5	CASIGIHAGTTEETQYF	TGTGCCAGCATCGGCATCCACGCCGGGACTACCGAAGAGACCCAGTACTTC
TRBV9	-	TRBD2	TRBJ2-1	CASSVAREGRNEQFF	TGTGCCAGCAGCGTAGCACGGGAGGGCCGCAATGAGCAGTTCTTC
TRBV13	once	-	TRBJ1-4	CASLKQGNEKLFF	TGTGCCAGCCTTAAACAGGGTAATGAAAAACTGTTTTTT
TRBV6-5	-	TRBD2	TRBJ2-2	CASSTRSGRAGELFF	TGTGCCAGCAGCACCCGTAGCGGGAGGGCCGGGGAGCTGTTTTTT
TRBV2	-	-	TRBJ1-4	CASIQTVFNEKLFF	TGTGCCAGCATTCAAACAGTCTTTAATGAAAAACTGTTTTTT
TRBV7-8	-	-	TRBJ1-3	CASSSNSFSGNTIYF	TGTGCCAGCAGCTCCAACTCGTTTTCTGGAAACACCATATATTTT
TRBV7-2	-	TRBD2	TRBJ2-3	CASSLGVLAGRTDTQYF	TGTGCCAGCAGCTTAGGAGTGCTAGCGGGGCGGACAGATACGCAGTATTTT
TRBV7-9	-	-	TRBJ2-7	CASSLAQGDSSYEQYF	TGTGCCAGCAGCTTAGCCCAAGGGGACTCTTCCTACGAGCAGTACTTC